This T cell receptor (beta chain) came from a study of blood T cell repertoires in COVID-19. Study context: Donors in the United States, Italy and Spain gave samples during acute or convalescent COVID-19.

During active infection, Seattle patients enrolled and were then monitored through disease. This CDR3 region has 16 residues. Germline CDR1 is LGHNA and CDR2 is YSLEER. Deletions cut 0 bases from V and 3 bases from J, with 12 bases between. As processed by the authors: The authors estimated nucleated cell counts from reference gene primer amplification. Only in-frame clones appear in the TCRdb table, and some are missing; sequencing was by immunoSEQ multiplex PCR. Clonal size and the V and J genes are those of that table, whereas D and trimming came from the DNA. Among roughly 410,000 clones listed, about 91% were seen once.

The chain joins TRBV4-3 to TRBJ2-1; D might be TRBD2 (6 bases). The sample was peripheral blood. The clonotype was recovered from a woman aged 40 to 50 with COVID-19, enrolled during active disease. CDR3 protein: CASSQDWGRSYNEQFF. Here the CDR3 DNA reads TGCGCCAGCAGCCAAGATTGGGGGAGGAGCTACAATGAGCAGTTCTTC.